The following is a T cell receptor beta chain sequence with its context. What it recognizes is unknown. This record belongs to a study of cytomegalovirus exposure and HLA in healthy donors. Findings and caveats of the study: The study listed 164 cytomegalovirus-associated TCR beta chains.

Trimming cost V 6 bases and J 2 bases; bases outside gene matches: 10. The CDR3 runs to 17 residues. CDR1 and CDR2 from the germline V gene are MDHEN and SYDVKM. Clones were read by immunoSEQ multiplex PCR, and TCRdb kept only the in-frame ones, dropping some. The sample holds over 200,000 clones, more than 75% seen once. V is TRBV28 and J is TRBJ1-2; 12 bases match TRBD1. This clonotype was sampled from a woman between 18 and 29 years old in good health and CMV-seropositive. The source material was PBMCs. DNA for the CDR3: TGTGCCAGCAGCCAGGGACAGGGGGCGTCCCGGAACTATGGCTACACCTTC. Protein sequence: CASSQGQGASRNYGYTF.